What follows describes a single T cell receptor (beta chain). As yet, its antigen is unknown. Germline V gene lookup returns CDR1 MNHEY and CDR2 SVGAGI. The CDR3 length is 14 residues. V was cut by 6 bases and J by 0 bases, with 11 bases left in between. The data derive from a study of cytomegalovirus exposure and HLA in healthy donors. General observations from the study: Among the sequence variants, a highly shared cluster was likely an artifact of sequencing.

The PCR employed 60 Vbeta primers together with 13 Jbeta primers. The assay was immunoSEQ multiplex PCR, and TCRdb's table has in-frame clones only and misses some. Of over 95,000 clones in the sample, 70% to 80% are singletons; the top ten hold about 3.5%. Input material: PBMCs. This sequence joins TRBV6-5 and TRBJ1-2; no definite D call. This receptor was taken from a man aged 40-50 years in good health and CMV-seronegative. CDR3 sequence reads: CASSPSAPNYGYTF. DNA of the CDR3: TGTGCCAGCAGCCCCAGCGCACCTAACTATGGCTACACCTTC.